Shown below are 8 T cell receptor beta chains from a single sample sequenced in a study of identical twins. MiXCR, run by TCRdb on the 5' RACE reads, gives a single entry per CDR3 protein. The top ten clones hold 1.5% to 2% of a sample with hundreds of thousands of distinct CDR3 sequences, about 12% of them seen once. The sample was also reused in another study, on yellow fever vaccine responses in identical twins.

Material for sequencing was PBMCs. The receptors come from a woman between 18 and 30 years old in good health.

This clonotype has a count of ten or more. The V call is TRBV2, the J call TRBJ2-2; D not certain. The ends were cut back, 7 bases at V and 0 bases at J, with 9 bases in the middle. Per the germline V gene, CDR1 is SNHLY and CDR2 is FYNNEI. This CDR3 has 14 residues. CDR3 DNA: TGTGCCAGCACCCCACGGGCGAACACCGGGGAGCTGTTTTTT. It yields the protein CASTPRANTGELFF. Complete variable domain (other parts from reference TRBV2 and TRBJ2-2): EPEVTQTPSHQVTQMGQEVILRCVPISNHLYFYWYRQILGQKVEFLVSFYNNEISEKSEIFDDQFSVERPDGSNFTLKIRSTKLEDSAMYFCASTPRANTGELFFGEGSRLTVL.

The chain's CDR3 is CASSLHATSAEQFF. In DNA form, the CDR3 reads TGTGCCAGCAGCCTCCATGCCACCTCGGCAGAGCAGTTCTTC. The chain is built from TRBV7-9 and TRBJ2-1; D remains unclear. CDR3 length: 14 amino acids. Germline CDR1 SEHNR, CDR2 FQNEAQ (reference sequence). V shed 5 bases and J shed 10 bases, with 18 bases lying between them.

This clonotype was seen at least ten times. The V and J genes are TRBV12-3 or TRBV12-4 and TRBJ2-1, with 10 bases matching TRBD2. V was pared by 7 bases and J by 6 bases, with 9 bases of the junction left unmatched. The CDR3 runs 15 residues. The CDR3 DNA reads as TGTGCCAGCACCTCTTGGGCTAGCGGGGGCAATGAGCAGTTCTTC. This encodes CASTSWASGGNEQFF.

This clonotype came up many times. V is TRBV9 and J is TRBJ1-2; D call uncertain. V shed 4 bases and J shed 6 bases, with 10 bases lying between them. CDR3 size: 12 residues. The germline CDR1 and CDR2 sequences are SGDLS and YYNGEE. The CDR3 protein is CASSTAGNGYTF. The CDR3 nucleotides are TGTGCCAGCAGCACCGCGGGAAATGGCTACACCTTC.

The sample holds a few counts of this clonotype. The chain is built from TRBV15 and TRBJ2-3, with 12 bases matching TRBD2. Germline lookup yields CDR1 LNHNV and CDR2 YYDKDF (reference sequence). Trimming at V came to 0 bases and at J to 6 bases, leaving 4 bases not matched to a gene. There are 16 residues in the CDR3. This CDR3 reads CATSRDPGTSGDTQYF. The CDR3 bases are TGTGCCACCAGCAGAGACCCCGGGACTAGCGGGGATACGCAGTATTTT.

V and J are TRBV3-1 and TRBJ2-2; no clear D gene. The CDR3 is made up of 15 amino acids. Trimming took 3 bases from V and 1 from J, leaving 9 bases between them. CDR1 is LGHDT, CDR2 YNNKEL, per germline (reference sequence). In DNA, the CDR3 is TGTGCCAGCAGCCACCTCGCAGGGAACACCGGGGAGCTGTTTTTT. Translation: CASSHLAGNTGELFF.

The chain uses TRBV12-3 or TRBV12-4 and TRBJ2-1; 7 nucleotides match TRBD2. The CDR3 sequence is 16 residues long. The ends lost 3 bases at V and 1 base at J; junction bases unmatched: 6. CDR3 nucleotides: TGTGCCAGCAGTTTGACGCGGGACTATTCCTACAATGAGCAGTTCTTC. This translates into CASSLTRDYSYNEQFF.

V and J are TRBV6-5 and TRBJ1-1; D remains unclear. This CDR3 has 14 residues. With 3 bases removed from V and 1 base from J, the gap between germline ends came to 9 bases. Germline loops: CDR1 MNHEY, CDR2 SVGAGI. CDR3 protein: CASSYFLGNTEAFF. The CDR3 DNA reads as TGTGCCAGCAGTTATTTCCTCGGGAACACTGAAGCTTTCTTT.